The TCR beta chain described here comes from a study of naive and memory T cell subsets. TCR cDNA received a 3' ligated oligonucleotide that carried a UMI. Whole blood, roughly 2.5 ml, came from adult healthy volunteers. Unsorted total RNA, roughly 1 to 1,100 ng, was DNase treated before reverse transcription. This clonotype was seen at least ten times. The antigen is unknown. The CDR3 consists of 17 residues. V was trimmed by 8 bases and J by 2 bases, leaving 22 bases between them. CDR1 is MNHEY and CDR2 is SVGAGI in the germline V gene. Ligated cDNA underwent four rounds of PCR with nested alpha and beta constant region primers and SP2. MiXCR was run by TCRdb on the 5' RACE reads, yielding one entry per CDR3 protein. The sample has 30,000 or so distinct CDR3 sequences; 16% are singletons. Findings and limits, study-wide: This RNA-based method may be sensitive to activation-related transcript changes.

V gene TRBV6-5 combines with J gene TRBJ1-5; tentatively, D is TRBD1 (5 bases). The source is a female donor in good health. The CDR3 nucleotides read TGTGCCAGCTGCCTTACAAGCGAACCAGGGCGCAATCAGCCCCAGCATTTT. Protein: CASCLTSEPGRNQPQHF.